What follows describes a single T cell receptor (beta chain). The clone's antigen remains unknown. Base qualities are not recorded, but no much larger clone differs from it by a single base. This specimen comes from a study of T cells in Graves' hyperthyroidism and ophthalmopathy (dated by TCRdb to between 2018 and 2021). The study in broad terms: Peripheral blood was collected at initial diagnosis, before any treatment. The roughly 94 discovery patients were randomly divided into training and test sets at a 7:3 ratio. After blood sampling, hyperthyroidism patients were treated with methimazole at a starting dose of 30 mg daily, and ophthalmopathy patients were treated with high-dose intravenous methylprednisolone. The paper describes TCR Vbeta CDR3 sequencing of 130 to 150 peripheral blood samples, made up of roughly 45 ophthalmopathy patients, more than 70 hyperthyroidism patients and 17 progressor patients. To identify TCR V-J signatures that set the groups apart, the researchers used a discovery cohort of 95 to 100 patients, made up of about 44 with Graves' ophthalmopathy and 57 with stable Graves' hyperthyroidism. In addition, the study compared T-cell repertoires in thyroid tissue and in blood from over 5 Graves' hyperthyroidism patients. Prospective prediction of ophthalmopathy was tested in an independent validation cohort of approximately 19 hyperthyroidism patients and 17 patients who later progressed to ophthalmopathy.

The investigation overall reported the following: No statistical method was used to fix the sample size in advance, and group allocation was not hidden from the investigators. During validation, the model predicted progression to ophthalmopathy a median of approximately 6.5 months ahead of onset, with 70.59% sensitivity and under 85% specificity. Most expanded thyroid clonotypes (frequency above 0.001) were also detected in blood, suggesting blood repertoires may reflect thyroid immune responses. A 13 V-J signature model separated ophthalmopathy from stable hyperthyroidism, with 87.88% sensitivity and 81.08% specificity in cross-validation and 80%/75% in testing.

The TCR beta CDR3 regions were amplified from the RNA transcripts. A first-round RT-PCR of the TCR CDR3 used the HTBI primer set with the Qiagen OneStep RT-PCR kit. Libraries were constructed in a second round of multiplex PCR, after which size selection and purification were carried out. The libraries were sequenced on an Illumina HiSeq2000 using paired-end 100 bp reads. The paper's data handling went like this. SOAPnuke was used to process the raw data, with reads discarded if the reads contained adapters or uncalled bases, had a mean Phred below 15, or lacked an exact constant-primer or identifier match. COPE v1.2.5 was used to merge the high-quality paired reads, and each unique nucleotide sequence was defined as a clonotype. Clonotypes were aligned to IMGT TRBV, TRBD and TRBJ reference segments using MiTCR v1.1. Only V-J combinations with frequency above 0.0001, covering 99% to 99.2% of repertoires, were analysed. A TCS score was defined as the ratio between F50 (clonal expansion) and ExV (chaos), using BLOSUM62-based TCRdist between CDR3 peptides within each V-J. Welch's t-statistics and random forest reduced around 510 V-J features to 13, which were used in a naive Bayes classifier (R e1071). TCRdb handled the public reads itself, with Q25 trimming in fastp and clone calling in MiXCR, and kept productive beta chains. A single entry per CDR3 protein holds the most common genes and DNA from its merged rows. The V and J calls shown here were made by TCRdb, not taken from the authors' results. The sample table holds roughly 420,000 distinct CDR3 sequences, of which roughly an eighth were seen once. About 4.9% of the sample goes to the ten largest clones.

A patient counted as having stable Graves' hyperthyroidism if no progression to ophthalmopathy occurred over 18 months of follow-up. Hyperthyroidism patients were aged 18 to 65 years and newly diagnosed, with disease duration of less than 2 months. Patients with uncontrolled infections, other autoimmune diseases, pregnancy or lactation were excluded. Diagnoses relied on clinical symptoms, serum thyroxine and TRAb, thyroid ultrasound and orbital computed tomography. PBMCs were separated from roughly 10 ml of fresh peripheral blood using Ficoll-Paque density gradient centrifugation. Total RNA was extracted with Trizol reagent, and quality was checked on an Agilent 2100 Bioanalyzer. What was sequenced was blood. The source is a woman aged 18-30 years with Graves' hyperthyroidism.

The CDR3 amino acid sequence is: CASSNLGQGTEAFF. The nucleotide sequence reads TGTGCCAGCAGCAACCTTGGGCAGGGTACTGAAGCTTTCTTT. The chain employs TRBV6-1 and TRBJ1-1; the D gene is perhaps TRBD1, on 5 matching bases. The cysteine opens and the phenylalanine closes a CDR3 of 14 amino acids. The kept DNA is CDR3 alone, 42 bases in frame from the first base. The germline V gene supplies CDR1 MNHNS and CDR2 SASEGT. V and J are truncated by 6 bases and 5 bases respectively, leaving an intervening sequence of 16 bases.